This TCR beta chain appears in the sequencing data of a study of a mutant IDH1 vaccine in newly diagnosed glioma. The germline V gene has CDR1 MNHNY and CDR2 SVGAGI (reference sequence). This CDR3 is built from 16 residues. V lost 6 bases, J lost 4 bases, and 13 bases stayed unmatched. Time point reported: baseline, week 1 (first vaccination visit). Treatment: pre-vaccination baseline after standard-of-care therapy. TCRdb keeps only in-frame clones here, not all; method: immunoSEQ multiplex PCR. The sample has around 24,000 clones, approximately 93% seen once. The chain couples TRBV6-6 to TRBJ2-5; 8 nucleotides align to TRBD2. This TCR came from a man aged 30 to 45 with glioma. Material: PBMCs, obtained from a glioma patient treated with radiotherapy, temozolomide or both. The CDR3 DNA is TGTGCCAGCAGCCAAGGGGACACTCTAGCGGGAGAGACCCAGTACTTC. This translates into CASSQGDTLAGETQYF.